What follows are 20 T cell receptor beta chains derived from one specimen sequenced in a study of cytomegalovirus exposure and HLA in healthy donors. The method was immunoSEQ multiplex PCR; TCRdb's version includes in-frame clones alone and lacks a portion of them. Of approximately 160,000 clones detected, over 85% appear once; the ten largest clones hold under 13%. Material: PBMCs. The receptors originated from a woman aged 18-29 years in good health and CMV-seropositive.

V usage is TRBV19 and J usage is TRBJ2-7; TRBD1 matches 9 bases. There are 14 residues in the CDR3. The V and J ends lost 4 bases and 7 bases, in that order; junction bases with no gene match: 8. From germline, CDR1 is LNHDA and CDR2 SQIVND (reference sequence). As DNA, the CDR3 is TGTGCCAGTAGTAGCACCGGACAGGGGCGGGAGCAGTACTTC. It encodes CASSSTGQGREQYF.

V usage is TRBV27 and J usage is TRBJ2-1, with 16 positions matching TRBD2. The CDR3 is 17 amino acids. Germline V gene sequence: CDR1 MNHEY, CDR2 SMNVEV (reference sequence). V trimming: 7 bases; J trimming: 8 bases; junction bases outside the gene matches: 11. The CDR3, as DNA: TGTGCCAGCAAACCGGGACTAGCGGGAGGGCCAGTCGATGAGCAGTTCTTC. It is translated as CASKPGLAGGPVDEQFF.

In its sample, this clone was seen a few times. The chain combines TRBV5-4 with TRBJ2-3; the match to TRBD2 covers 13 bases. J gave up 2 bases and V 4 bases, and 4 bases lay outside the gene matches. CDR1 is SGHNT, CDR2 YYREEE, per germline (reference sequence). The CDR3 extends over 16 amino acids. In DNA, the CDR3 is TGTGCCAGCAGCGCGGGACTAGCGGGGTTCACAGATACGCAGTATTTT. It yields the protein CASSAGLAGFTDTQYF.

This clone was detected only once. Here the CDR3 DNA reads TGTGCCAGCAGTGAAGGCGGTGCGGGAGGAGAGACCCAGTACTTC. This sequence encodes CASSEGGAGGETQYF. This sequence joins TRBV6-1 and TRBJ2-5; 8 bases map to TRBD2. This CDR3 contains 15 residues. Trimming took 1 base from V and 4 from J; bases not matched to a gene: 5. The germline CDR1 and CDR2 sequences are MNHNS and SASEGT.

This clone showed up just once. This chain connects TRBV30 to TRBJ2-3; a possible D gene is TRBD2 (5 bases). Deletions cut 0 bases from V and 9 bases from J, with 10 bases between. This CDR3 region has 12 residues. Germline values: CDR1 GTSNPN, CDR2 SVGIG (reference sequence). CDR3 sequence reads: CAWSVSSPTQYF. The CDR3, as DNA: TGTGCCTGGAGTGTATCTAGCCCCACGCAGTATTTT.

This clone has more than one count but fewer than ten. This chain links TRBV28 with TRBJ1-5; D gene unclear. The ends were cut back, 1 base at V and 5 bases at J, with 3 bases in the middle. CDR3 length: 12 amino acids. CDR1 is MDHEN, CDR2 SYDVKM, per germline. CDR3 coding DNA: TGTGCCAGCAGTTTATTAGATCAGCCCCAGCATTTT. It yields the protein CASSLLDQPQHF.

This clone was detected only a few times. This chain uses TRBV28 with TRBJ1-2; D not resolved. Germline CDR1 reads MDHEN; CDR2 reads SYDVKM. This CDR3 spans 12 amino acids. V was trimmed by 2 bases and J by 4 bases, leaving 5 bases between them. CDR3 amino acids: CASSLLSYGYTF. CDR3 in DNA: TGTGCCAGCAGTTTACTCAGCTATGGCTACACCTTC.

This chain links TRBV28 with TRBJ1-2; no reliable D call. Germline V gives CDR1 MDHEN, CDR2 SYDVKM. The CDR3 sequence is 12 residues long. V lost 6 bases to trimming and J lost 4 bases, with 9 bases between them. The CDR3 here is CASRAEAYGYTF. CDR3 coding DNA: TGTGCCAGCAGGGCTGAGGCCTATGGCTACACCTTC.

The chain joins TRBV11-2 to TRBJ2-1, with 10 bases matching TRBD1. The V segment lost 9 bases and the J segment 12 bases; nucleotides outside the gene matches: 29. There are 19 residues in the CDR3. CDR1 SGHAT and CDR2 FQNNGV come from the germline V gene. CDR3 DNA sequence: TGTGCCAGTGCGCACATGGGGACAGGGGAAGGTCTGGCGGGAGTTGGGCAGTTCTTC. Its translation: CASAHMGTGEGLAGVGQFF.

The genes are TRBV5-4 and TRBJ1-2; TRBD1 matches 8 bases. V was pared by 4 bases and J by 5 bases, with 7 bases of the junction left unmatched. Germline CDR1 is SGHNT and CDR2 is YYREEE (reference sequence). The CDR3 is 14 residues long. The CDR3 is CASSRSGGGYGYTF. The CDR3 bases are TGTGCCAGCAGCCGCTCAGGGGGCGGGTATGGCTACACCTTC. Full variable domain (outside the CDR3, taken from reference TRBV5-4 and TRBJ1-2): ETGVTQSPTHLIKTRGQQVTLRCSSQSGHNTVSWYQQALGQGPQFIFQYYREEENGRGNFPPRFSGLQFPNYSSELNVNALELDDSALYLCASSRSGGGYGYTFGSGTRLTVV.

The V call is TRBV19, the J call TRBJ1-5, with 7 bases identical to TRBD1. CDR1 and CDR2 from the germline V gene are LNHDA and SQIVND (reference sequence). J gave up 1 base and V 8 bases, and 14 bases lay outside the gene matches. This CDR3 has 17 amino acids. The CDR3 protein is CASLGQESYTSNQPQHF. The CDR3 DNA sequence: TGTGCCAGTTTAGGACAGGAGTCATACACGAGCAATCAGCCCCAGCATTTT.

V is TRBV4-1 and J is TRBJ2-1; D gene unclear. The germline gives CDR1 MGHRA, CDR2 YSYEKL. Trimming took off 0 bases at V and 1 base at J, with 10 bases between the two ends. The CDR3 spans 16 residues. Here the CDR3 DNA reads TGCGCCAGCAGCCAAGAAACCGTGACTTCCTACAATGAGCAGTTCTTC. Translated, it gives CASSQETVTSYNEQFF.

This clone appeared once. The rearrangement uses TRBV5-1 and TRBJ2-5; 8 bases are a match to TRBD2. Germline V gene sequence: CDR1 SGHRS, CDR2 YFSETQ. V shed 9 bases and J 0 bases; nucleotides not matched to a gene: 7. This CDR3 comprises 14 residues. The CDR3, as DNA: TGCGCCACCAAGGGCGGGGGGTACCAAGAGACCCAGTACTTC. Its translation: CATKGGGYQETQYF.

The genes are TRBV7-9 and TRBJ1-3; the D gene is possibly TRBD1 (6 bases). Per the germline V gene, CDR1 is SEHNR and CDR2 is FQNEAQ (reference sequence). The V end lost 5 bases, the J end lost 1 base, and 18 bases lay between the germline ends. The CDR3 consists of 17 residues. This CDR3 is CASSRLPPTGSGNTIYF. DNA for the CDR3: TGTGCCAGCAGCCGACTCCCCCCAACAGGGTCTGGAAACACCATATATTTT.

This clone showed up just once. This chain uses TRBV5-4 with TRBJ2-2, with 7 bases identical to TRBD2. This CDR3 is built from 17 residues. The ends lost 4 bases at V and 8 bases at J; junction bases unmatched: 17. The germline gives CDR1 SGHNT, CDR2 YYREEE (reference sequence). The CDR3 loop is CASSPTWGGSGTGELFF. The CDR3 coding sequence is TGTGCCAGCAGCCCCACATGGGGCGGGAGTGGGACTGGGGAGCTGTTTTTT.

V usage is TRBV19 and J usage is TRBJ1-5; D remains unclear. CDR1 is LNHDA, CDR2 SQIVND, per germline (reference sequence). The CDR3 contains 13 residues. Deletions cut 10 bases from V and 1 base from J, with 11 bases between. DNA for the CDR3: TGTGCCACTAAGTTGTCCAGCAATCAGCCCCAGCATTTT. It encodes CATKLSSNQPQHF.

V is TRBV5-1 and J is TRBJ2-1, with 7 bases aligning to TRBD2. The CDR3 covers 16 residues. CDR1 and CDR2 (germline): SGHRS, YFSETQ. V dropped 4 bases and J dropped 3; count of bases not matched to a gene: 10. The CDR3 region has the DNA TGCGCCAGCAGCAGGCCGACTAGCCGATTCTACAATGAGCAGTTCTTC. This translates into CASSRPTSRFYNEQFF.

The chain carries TRBV4-2 and TRBJ1-2, with unresolved D. CDR3 length: 13 residues. CDR1 is LGHNA and CDR2 is YNFKEQ in the germline V gene. Trimming shortened V by 6 bases and J by 3 bases, and 11 bases separated the two germline ends. DNA for the CDR3: TGTGCCAGCAGTCCGTCAGGCCACTATGGCTACACCTTC. Protein product: CASSPSGHYGYTF.

The chain uses TRBV4-2 and TRBJ2-1; 9 positions agree with TRBD2. From germline, CDR1 is LGHNA and CDR2 YNFKEQ. CDR3 size: 15 residues. J lost 6 bases, V lost 0 bases, and 3 bases had no gene match. The CDR3 sequence is CASSQDPSGANEQFF. The CDR3 nucleotides read TGTGCCAGCAGCCAAGATCCTAGCGGGGCCAATGAGCAGTTCTTC.

This clone was seen more than once but under ten times. The chain joins TRBV6-4 to TRBJ2-2; the D is unclear. Germline values: CDR1 MRHNA, CDR2 SNTAGT. Between the trimmed V and J ends, which lost 4 bases and 8 bases, there was a span of 11 bases. The CDR3 totals 13 residues. CDR3 residues: CASSGLASGELFF. CDR3 coding DNA: TGTGCCAGCAGTGGACTCGCCTCGGGGGAGCTGTTTTTT.